This T cell receptor (beta chain) was documented in a study of blood T cell repertoires in COVID-19. Clones were read by immunoSEQ multiplex PCR, and TCRdb kept only the in-frame ones, dropping some. The profile shows 250,000 to 350,000 clones, around 90% of them singletons. From germline, CDR1 is MNHEY and CDR2 SVGAGI. Trimming shortened V by 11 bases and J by 2 bases, and 19 bases separated the two germline ends. The CDR3 is made up of 14 amino acids. The sample comprised peripheral blood. This chain links TRBV6-5 with TRBJ2-7; a weak D match, TRBD1 (6 bases). The sequence derives from a woman in her 30s with COVID-19, enrolled during active disease. CDR3 bases: TGTGCCGCCATCCCCGAATGGACAGCCTACGAGCAGTACTTC. Translated: CAAIPEWTAYEQYF.